One sample yielded the 17 T cell receptor beta chains listed below, sequenced in a study of T cell responses to AZD1222 COVID-19 vaccine. Profiled with immunoSEQ multiplex PCR; TCRdb holds only in-frame clones, not every one. This table has approximately 140,000 clones, about 90% appearing once. This sample comprised peripheral blood, obtained 28 days after the second AZD1222 dose. Receptor source: an adult who received the AZD1222 COVID-19 vaccine.

V is TRBV4-1 and J is TRBJ1-5; tentative D call: TRBD1 (6 bases). CDR3 size: 16 residues. The V gene lost 1 base and the J gene lost 7 bases, with 17 bases spanning the gap. Germline CDR1 MGHRA, CDR2 YSYEKL. Written as DNA, the CDR3 is TGCGCCAGCAGCCAAGCCAAAAGGGAACAGGGCCAGCCCCAGCATTTT. As protein: CASSQAKREQGQPQHF.

The V and J genes are TRBV29-1 and TRBJ1-1; a weak D match, TRBD1 (5 bases). This CDR3 is built from 13 residues. The germline CDR1 and CDR2 sequences are SQVTM and ANQGSEA. The V gene lost 6 bases and the J gene lost 4 bases, with 15 bases spanning the gap. This CDR3 is CSVPSERGTEAFF. DNA of the CDR3: TGCAGCGTACCCTCGGAGAGGGGCACTGAAGCTTTCTTT.

The chain is built from TRBV9 and TRBJ2-2, with D perhaps TRBD1 or TRBD2 (5 bases each). CDR3 length: 15 residues. Germline V gene lookup returns CDR1 SGDLS and CDR2 YYNGEE. The ends were cut back, 0 bases at V and 1 base at J, with 7 bases in the middle. CDR3 region: CASSVGGMNTGELFF. In nucleotides, the CDR3 is TGTGCCAGCAGCGTAGGGGGGATGAACACCGGGGAGCTGTTTTTT.

This chain links TRBV19 with TRBJ1-2; D gene unclear. CDR1 LNHDA and CDR2 SQIVND come from the germline V gene (reference sequence). Trimming stripped 0 bases from V and 8 bases from J, with 10 bases between. CDR3 length: 13 residues. CDR3 residues: CASSIEGVEGYTF. The DNA of the CDR3 is TGTGCCAGTAGTATAGAGGGAGTTGAGGGCTACACCTTC.

J is TRBJ2-7 and V is TRBV11-2, with 9 bases matching TRBD2. The CDR3 sequence is 17 residues long. The ends lost 1 base at V and 5 bases at J; junction bases unmatched: 12. Germline lookup yields CDR1 SGHAT and CDR2 FQNNGV. This chain's CDR3 is CASSLVRPGGGADEQYV. CDR3 nucleotides: TGTGCCAGCAGCTTAGTCCGCCCTGGCGGGGGGGCCGACGAGCAGTACGTC.

The CDR3 region has the DNA TGTGCCAGCTCTCCAGATCAGAGCTCCTACAATGAGCAGTTCTTC. Translation: CASSPDQSSYNEQFF. The chain links TRBV18 to TRBJ2-1; D is uncertain. The CDR3 spans 15 residues. V was cut by 6 bases and J by 0 bases, with 12 bases left in between. The germline V gene has CDR1 KGHSH and CDR2 LQKENI.

The V gene is TRBV28, the J gene TRBJ1-5, with D possibly matching TRBD1 (5 bases). The ends were cut back, 1 base at V and 2 bases at J, with 12 bases in the middle. Germline lookup yields CDR1 MDHEN and CDR2 SYDVKM. This CDR3 is built from 16 residues. This CDR3 is CASSLLTVRGNQPQHF. The CDR3 nucleotides are TGTGCCAGCAGTTTATTGACAGTTCGCGGCAATCAGCCCCAGCATTTT. Using reference TRBV28 and TRBJ1-5 for the parts outside the CDR3, the full variable domain is DVKVTQSSRYLVKRTGEKVFLECVQDMDHENMFWYRQDPGLGLRLIYFSYDVKMKEKGDIPEGYSVSREKKERFSLILESASTNQTSMYLCASSLLTVRGNQPQHFGDGTRLSIL.

V gene TRBV7-6 combines with J gene TRBJ1-4; TRBD1 aligns across 7 bases. V trimming: 5 bases; J trimming: 0 bases; junction bases outside the gene matches: 3. Germline V gives CDR1 SGHVS, CDR2 FNYEAQ. The CDR3 spans 15 residues. The chain's CDR3 is CASSPTGATNEKLFF. CDR3 DNA: TGTGCCAGCAGCCCAACAGGGGCAACTAATGAAAAACTGTTTTTT.

The rearrangement links TRBV7-9 to TRBJ2-5; D perhaps matches TRBD2 (7 bases). The germline CDR1 and CDR2 sequences are SEHNR and FQNEAQ (reference sequence). V shed 0 bases and J shed 1 base, with 12 bases lying between them. The CDR3 loop spans 16 amino acids. CDR3: CASSLAGGASQETQYF. In nucleotides, the CDR3 is TGTGCCAGCAGCTTAGCAGGGGGGGCGAGCCAAGAGACCCAGTACTTC.

V and J are TRBV7-2 and TRBJ1-1; 7 bases fit TRBD1. Trimming cost V 1 base and J 6 bases; bases outside gene matches: 5. This CDR3 spans 14 amino acids. The germline gives CDR1 SGHTA, CDR2 FQGNSA. The CDR3 sequence: CASSLDRGFSEAFF. The DNA of the CDR3 is TGTGCCAGCAGCTTAGACAGGGGATTTTCTGAAGCTTTCTTT.

The V and J genes are TRBV28 and TRBJ1-4, with D tentatively TRBD1 (6 bases). The V gene lost 5 bases and the J gene lost 4 bases, with 17 bases spanning the gap. This CDR3 has 16 residues. Germline V gene data show CDR1 as MDHEN and CDR2 as SYDVKM. CDR3 DNA sequence: TGTGCCAGCAGTCCAACGGGGGGCTGGGATAATGAAAAACTGTTTTTT. Protein sequence: CASSPTGGWDNEKLFF.

The J gene is TRBJ2-1, the V gene TRBV19; 7 bases map to TRBD1. CDR3 length: 16 amino acids. Germline values: CDR1 LNHDA, CDR2 SQIVND (reference sequence). The J segment lost 4 bases and the V segment lost 1 base, leaving 7 bases of the junction unmatched. The CDR3 loop reads CASSIGQGRKYNEQFF. In nucleotides, the CDR3 is TGTGCCAGTAGTATAGGACAGGGTCGGAAGTACAATGAGCAGTTCTTC.

This rearrangement joins TRBV5-1 to TRBJ2-2; possibly TRBD1 for D (6 bases). Looked up from germline, CDR1 is SGHRS and CDR2 is YFSETQ. Deletions cut 2 bases from V and 0 bases from J, with 8 bases between. The length of the CDR3 is 15 residues. Here the CDR3 reads CASSFDRPNTGELFF. The CDR3, as DNA: TGCGCCAGCAGCTTCGACAGGCCGAACACCGGGGAGCTGTTTTTT.

This clone was counted once. The chain is built from TRBV7-9 and TRBJ1-4; D remains unclear. V was trimmed by 2 bases and J by 5 bases, leaving 9 bases between them. Germline assignment: CDR1 SEHNR and CDR2 FQNEAQ (reference sequence). The CDR3 length is 14 residues. The CDR3 DNA sequence: TGTGCCAGCAGCTTAAAGGGAGTAAATGAAAAACTGTTTTTT. It yields the protein CASSLKGVNEKLFF.

J is TRBJ2-7 and V is TRBV24-1; 12 bases line up with TRBD2. J was trimmed by 12 bases and V by 5 bases; bases with no gene match: 4. The CDR3 spans 12 residues. Germline V lookup: CDR1 KGHDR, CDR2 SFDVKD. This CDR3 is CATSATSGSRYF. CDR3 in DNA: TGTGCCACCAGTGCGACTAGCGGGAGTCGGTACTTC.

The chain combines TRBV6-5 with TRBJ2-7; D is possibly TRBD1 (6 bases). Germline CDR1 is MNHEY and CDR2 is SVGAGI. The V end was cut by 5 bases, the J end by 3 bases, with 14 bases between. This CDR3 has 14 residues. The CDR3 DNA follows: TGTGCCAGCAGTCGTGGGCCGACAGGCTACGAGCAGTACTTC. Translated: CASSRGPTGYEQYF.

This chain connects TRBV5-4 to TRBJ2-5, with TRBD1 matching over 7 bases. Germline-derived CDR1 and CDR2 are SGHNT and YYREEE (reference sequence). The trim removed 3 bases at V and 4 bases at J, leaving 6 bases unmatched. This CDR3 has 14 amino acids. The CDR3 DNA is TGTGCCAGCAGCTGGGAACAGGGGTCAGAGACCCAGTACTTC. It codes for CASSWEQGSETQYF. The full variable domain, with the rest looked up from reference TRBV5-4 and TRBJ2-5, is ETGVTQSPTHLIKTRGQQVTLRCSSQSGHNTVSWYQQALGQGPQFIFQYYREEENGRGNFPPRFSGLQFPNYSSELNVNALELDDSALYLCASSWEQGSETQYFGPGTRLLVL.